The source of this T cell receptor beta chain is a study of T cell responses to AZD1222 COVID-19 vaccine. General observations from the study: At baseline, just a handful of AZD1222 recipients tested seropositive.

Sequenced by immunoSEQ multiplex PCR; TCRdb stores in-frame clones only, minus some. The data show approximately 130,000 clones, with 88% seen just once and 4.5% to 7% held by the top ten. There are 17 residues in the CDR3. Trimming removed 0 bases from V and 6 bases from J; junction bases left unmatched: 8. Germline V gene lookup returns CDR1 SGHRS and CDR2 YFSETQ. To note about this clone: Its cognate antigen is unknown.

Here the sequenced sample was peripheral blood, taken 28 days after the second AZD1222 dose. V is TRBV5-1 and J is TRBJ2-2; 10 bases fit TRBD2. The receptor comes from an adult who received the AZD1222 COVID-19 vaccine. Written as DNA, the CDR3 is TGCGCCAGCAGCTTGGATGACCCTAGCGGGGGTTCCGGGGAGCTGTTTTTT. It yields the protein CASSLDDPSGGSGELFF.